This TCR beta chain was captured in a study of T cells in Graves' hyperthyroidism and ophthalmopathy. Study summary: The authors collected peripheral blood at initial diagnosis, before any treatment.

Hyperthyroidism in the patients, aged 18 to 65, was newly diagnosed and under 2 months in duration. Uncontrolled infections, other autoimmune diseases, pregnancy or lactation led to exclusion of patients. The V end lost 0 bases, the J end lost 2 bases, and 20 bases lay between the germline ends. Germline V CDR1 and CDR2: DFQATT, SNEGSKA (reference sequence). The CDR3 loop spans 18 amino acids. Study-level results: Ophthalmopathy stood apart from stable hyperthyroidism in a 13 V-J model.

Amplified TCR beta CDR3 regions came from RNA transcripts. An initial round of RT-PCR targeting the TCR CDR3 relied on the HTBI primer set. TCRdb fed the multiplex PCR reads into MiXCR, producing one record per CDR3 protein. The data show around 600,000 distinct CDR3 sequences, 15% to 18% seen once. To note about this clonotype: Its antigen is still unknown.

Sequencing was carried out using blood. The receptor was derived from a woman aged 25 to 45 with Graves' hyperthyroidism. The rearrangement links TRBV20-1 to TRBJ1-5; TRBD1 might be the D (6 bases). The CDR3 sequence: CSARDPGPGVVGNQPQHF. CDR3 sequence (DNA): TGCAGTGCTAGAGATCCAGGCCCAGGGGTAGTTGGCAATCAGCCCCAGCATTTT.